This T cell receptor (beta chain) was documented in a study of cytomegalovirus exposure and HLA in healthy donors. The overall study: An early data release held 75 million to 100 million unique TCRs from HLA-typed donors. Study conclusions and caveats: Reportedly, TCR beta sequences accurately predicted HLA-A and HLA-B alleles in most subjects. Clonal expansion was found to be greater in HLA-associated TCR beta chains than in equally common others in a later analysis.

As regards this clone: The antigen remains undetermined.

PCR employed 60 Vbeta and 13 Jbeta primers. Here immunoSEQ multiplex PCR was the method, and the copy in TCRdb shows in-frame clones only, minus some. The table has 74,000 or so clones, 77% seen once; the top ten hold more than 2.5%. Sequences were obtained from PBMCs. This clonotype was obtained from a middle-aged man in good health and CMV-seropositive.

The CDR3 DNA sequence: TGTGCCAGCAGAGACCCCCGTTTGGACATGAACACTGAAGCTTTCTTT. Translated, it gives CASRDPRLDMNTEAFF. This chain uses TRBV2 with TRBJ1-1; D might be TRBD1 (5 bases). The CDR3 is 16 amino acids. Germline CDR1 and CDR2: SNHLY and FYNNEI. Trimming pared 6 bases from V and 0 bases from J, leaving 17 bases between.